This TCR beta chain was identified in a study of control samples from healthy donors and cancer patients. Assay: immunoSEQ multiplex PCR; the TCRdb copy retains only in-frame clones and omits some. Of tens of thousands of clones in the sample, around 90% are singletons; the top ten hold under 2.5%. The CDR3 totals 15 residues. Germline CDR1 is MNHNY and CDR2 is SVGAGI (reference sequence). Trimming removed 2 bases at V and 1 base at J, with 10 bases between. The TCR sequence derives from a woman aged 55-70 years with head and neck cancer. V usage is TRBV6-6 and J usage is TRBJ2-3, with D maybe TRBD1 (5 bases). Sequenced material: PBMCs. In nucleotides, the CDR3 is TGTGCCAGCAGTTACGTCCAGGGTGGCACAGATACGCAGTATTTT. Translation: CASSYVQGGTDTQYF.